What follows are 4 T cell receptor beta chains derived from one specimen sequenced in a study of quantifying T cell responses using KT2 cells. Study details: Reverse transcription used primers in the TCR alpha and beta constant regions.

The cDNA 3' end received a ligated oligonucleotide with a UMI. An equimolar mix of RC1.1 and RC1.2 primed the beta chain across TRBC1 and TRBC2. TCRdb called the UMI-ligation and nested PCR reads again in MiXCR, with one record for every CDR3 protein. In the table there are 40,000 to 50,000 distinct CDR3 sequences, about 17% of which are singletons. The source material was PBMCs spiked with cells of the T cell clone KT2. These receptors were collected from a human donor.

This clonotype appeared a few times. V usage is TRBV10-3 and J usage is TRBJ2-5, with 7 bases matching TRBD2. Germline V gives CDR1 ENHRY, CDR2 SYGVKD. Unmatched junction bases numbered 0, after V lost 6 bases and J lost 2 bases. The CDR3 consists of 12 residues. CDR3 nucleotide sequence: TGTGCCATCAGGGGACTACAAGAGACCCAGTACTTC. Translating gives CAIRGLQETQYF.

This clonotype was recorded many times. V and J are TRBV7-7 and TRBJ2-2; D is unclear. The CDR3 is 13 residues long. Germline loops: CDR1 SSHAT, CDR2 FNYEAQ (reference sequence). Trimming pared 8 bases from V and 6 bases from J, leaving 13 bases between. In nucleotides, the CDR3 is TGTGCCAGCTCCCCTACAGCAGCCGGGGAGCTGTTTTTT. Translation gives CASSPTAAGELFF.

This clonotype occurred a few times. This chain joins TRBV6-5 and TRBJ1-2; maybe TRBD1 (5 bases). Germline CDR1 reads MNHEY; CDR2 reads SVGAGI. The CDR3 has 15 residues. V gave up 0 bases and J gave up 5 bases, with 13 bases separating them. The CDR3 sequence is CASSYSRTGGYGYTF. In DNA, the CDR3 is TGTGCCAGCAGTTACTCACGAACAGGAGGATATGGCTACACCTTC.

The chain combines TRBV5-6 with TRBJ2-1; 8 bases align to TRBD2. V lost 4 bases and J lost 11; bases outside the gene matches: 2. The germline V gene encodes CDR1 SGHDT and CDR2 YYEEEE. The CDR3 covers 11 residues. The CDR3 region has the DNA TGTGCCAGCAGCAATAGCGGGAAGCAGTTCTTC. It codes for CASSNSGKQFF.